A single sample gave rise to the 14 T cell receptor beta chains below, sequenced in a study of blood T cells in healthy people across ages. With a J-beta primer mix and a sample-barcoded 5' primer, a second PCR ran roughly 7 to 11 cycles. TCRdb reprocessed the 5' RACE reads via MiXCR and lists one record per CDR3 protein. The sample holds hundreds of thousands of distinct CDR3 sequences; roughly half are singletons and the top ten take 13%. Sequenced: blood. The receptors here all came from a woman older than 75 in good health.

This clonotype was counted at least ten times. The V call is TRBV2, the J call TRBJ2-7, with D uncertain. This CDR3 has 13 residues. Germline values: CDR1 SNHLY, CDR2 FYNNEI. Trimming removed 4 bases at V and 3 bases at J, with 10 bases between. The CDR3 DNA is TGTGCCAGCAGTGCTCCCTGGCTCTACGAGCAGTACTTC. Translated: CASSAPWLYEQYF.

The chain links TRBV24-1 to TRBJ2-1; a possible D gene is TRBD1 (6 bases). The CDR3 is 13 residues long. From germline, CDR1 is KGHDR and CDR2 SFDVKD. Trimming left V 9 bases short and J 5 bases short, with 13 bases between. The CDR3 is CATGSDRNNEQFF. CDR3 in DNA: TGTGCCACCGGATCAGACAGGAACAATGAGCAGTTCTTC.

The chain has TRBV6-5 and TRBJ1-5, with D possibly matching TRBD1 (6 bases). The germline CDR1 and CDR2 sequences are MNHEY and SVGAGI. CDR3 length: 17 residues. V gave up 6 bases and J gave up 3 bases, with 21 bases separating them. This CDR3 is CASSSTTGRRNNQPQHF. The CDR3 DNA reads TGTGCCAGCAGCTCTACTACAGGGCGGAGGAACAATCAGCCCCAGCATTTT.

This clonotype was seen repeatedly, ten times or more. The chain links TRBV2 to TRBJ1-4; D is ambiguous. In germline, CDR1 is SNHLY, CDR2 FYNNEI. The CDR3 has 15 residues. The V end lost 2 bases, the J end lost 6 bases, and 13 bases lay between the germline ends. The CDR3 DNA sequence: TGTGCCAGCAGTGAACGCGGAGTTCGGGATGAAAAACTGTTTTTT. Translation gives CASSERGVRDEKLFF.

This clonotype was recorded at least ten times. The chain links TRBV15 to TRBJ2-3, with 10 bases that match TRBD1. There are 18 residues in the CDR3. CDR1 LNHNV and CDR2 YYDKDF come from the germline V gene (reference sequence). Trimming at V came to 2 bases and at J to 2 bases, leaving 10 bases not matched to a gene. CDR3 DNA: TGTGCCACCAGCAGATGGGGGGGACAGGGGCTTTCCACAGATACGCAGTATTTT. Its translation is CATSRWGGQGLSTDTQYF.

To note about this clonotype: Relative to the germline gene, one junction end is altered; a read error may explain this. The chain uses TRBV5-1 and TRBJ2-3, with D tentatively TRBD1 or TRBD2 (5 bases each). Per germline, CDR1 SGHRS and CDR2 YFSETQ. The CDR3 is 15 residues long. The CDR3 here is CAISLAPGQTDTQYF. The CDR3, as DNA: TGCGCCATCAGCTTGGCCCCGGGGCAGACAGATACGCAGTATTTT.

This clonotype was seen at least ten times. The chain links TRBV20-1 to TRBJ2-5, with TRBD2 identical over 8 bases. The CDR3 totals 14 residues. The V gene end was trimmed by 2 bases and the J gene end by 5 bases; junction bases not matched to a gene: 7. Germline V CDR1 and CDR2: DFQATT, SNEGSKA (reference sequence). CDR3 region: CSARPSGYRETQYF. For the CDR3, the DNA is TGCAGTGCTAGACCTAGCGGGTACCGGGAGACCCAGTACTTC.

This chain links TRBV12-3 or TRBV12-4 with TRBJ1-2; TRBD1 matches at 10 bases. Trimming took 5 bases from V and 4 from J; bases not matched to a gene: 7. This CDR3 comprises 15 residues. The CDR3 spells CASSPRGQGSYGYTF. The CDR3 nucleotides are TGTGCCAGCAGTCCTCGGGGACAGGGGTCCTATGGCTACACCTTC.

This rearrangement joins TRBV7-3 to TRBJ2-1, with D maybe TRBD2 (5 bases). The end of the DNA aligns better with TRBJ2-7, so the J call may be wrong. Germline V gene lookup returns CDR1 SGHTA and CDR2 FQGTGA. The CDR3 consists of 16 residues. CDR3 amino acids: CASSSKVGSSYNEQYF. DNA of the CDR3: TGTGCCAGCAGCTCCAAGGTGGGGAGCTCCTACAATGAGCAGTACTTC.

The chain links TRBV20-1 to TRBJ1-1; maybe TRBD1 (6 bases). CDR1 and CDR2 (germline): DFQATT, SNEGSKA (reference sequence). Between the trimmed V and J ends, which lost 2 bases and 7 bases, there was a span of 11 bases. This CDR3 has 12 residues. CDR3 bases: TGCAGTGCTAGACGGGGGACAAGTGAAGCTTTCTTT. Encoded protein: CSARRGTSEAFF.

This sequence joins TRBV27 and TRBJ2-7; perhaps TRBD2 as D (6 bases). V lost 2 bases to trimming and J lost 0 bases, with 11 bases between them. This CDR3 spans 15 amino acids. From germline, CDR1 is MNHEY and CDR2 SMNVEV (reference sequence). The chain's CDR3 is CASSLAGGISYEQYF. The CDR3 region has the DNA TGTGCCAGCAGTTTAGCCGGCGGGATCTCCTACGAGCAGTACTTC.

This chain joins TRBV30 and TRBJ2-1, with a possible D match to TRBD1 (5 bases). The CDR3 extends over 15 amino acids. V was trimmed by 1 base and J by 2 bases, leaving 12 bases between them. CDR1 and CDR2 from the germline V gene are GTSNPN and SVGIG (reference sequence). CDR3 bases: TGTGCCTGGAGTGCTAAAGGACAAGCCTACAATGAGCAGTTCTTC. It encodes CAWSAKGQAYNEQFF.

With regard to this clonotype: A much larger clone lies one base from this, so it may be a read error. This chain uses TRBV27 with TRBJ1-2, with 8 bases aligning to TRBD1. Per germline, CDR1 MNHEY and CDR2 SMNVEV (reference sequence). CDR3 length equals 14 residues. CDR3 bases: TGTGCCAGCAGTTTTATACAGGGGGGCTATAGCTACACCTTC. Its protein is CASSFIQGGYSYTF.

The chain joins TRBV6-5 to TRBJ2-7; 12 nucleotides agree with TRBD1. CDR1 is MNHEY and CDR2 is SVGAGI in the germline V gene. The CDR3 has 14 amino acids. V trimming: 4 bases; J trimming: 10 bases; junction bases outside the gene matches: 8. The chain's CDR3 is CASSSGTGGPSQYF. As DNA, the CDR3 is TGTGCCAGCAGTTCTGGGACAGGGGGCCCTTCCCAGTACTTC.